The present entry profiles one T cell receptor (beta chain) with its context. Its antigen is undetermined. The germline gives CDR1 SEHNR, CDR2 FQNEAQ (reference sequence). The CDR3 runs 14 residues. Trimming took 4 bases from V and 5 from J, leaving 12 bases between them. These data belong to a study of cytomegalovirus exposure and HLA in healthy donors. Broader study findings: CMV serostatus was the sole immune exposure information available. Clonal expansion was found to be greater in HLA-associated TCR beta chains than in equally common others in a later analysis.

PCR employed 60 Vbeta and 13 Jbeta primers. Generated by immunoSEQ multiplex PCR, the TCRdb table keeps only in-frame clones and is missing some. Reported are 200,000 or so clones; the ten largest clones contain almost 0.75%. The receptor comes from a boy younger than 18 in good health and CMV-seronegative. Sequencing used PBMCs. J is TRBJ1-5 and V is TRBV7-9; no clear D. Written as DNA, the CDR3 is TGTGCCAGCAGCTACGAGACACAATATCAGCCCCAGCATTTT. Encoded protein: CASSYETQYQPQHF.